The rows below give T cell receptor beta chains drawn from one sample of a study of T-cell memory formation after mild COVID-19. MiXCR was run by TCRdb on the 5' RACE reads, yielding one entry per CDR3 protein. The sample includes hundreds of thousands of distinct CDR3 sequences, around 16% of them seen just once. The sample comprised PBMCs or a T cell subset sorted from them (not recorded which). The source of these receptors is a man aged 18 to 30 who had mild COVID-19 (a few samples of this study predate the infection). Cell type and time point are not known. Each CDR3 is given with its conserved first and last residue. D genes are given only for firm matches. For some rows the clone size is stated as once, few or many, or as a class when expanded; others skip it.

few	TRBV6-2/TRBV6-3	TRBD2	TRBJ2-3	TGTGCCAGCAGAGCGGGGCAGCTCACAGATACGCAGTATTTT	CASRAGQLTDTQYF
-	TRBV5-1	TRBD2	TRBJ2-1	TGCGCCAGCAGCCATGTACTAGCGGGGGGGCCGGGTGAGCAGTTCTTC	CASSHVLAGGPGEQFF
few	TRBV5-8	-	TRBJ2-1	TGTGCCAGCAGCTTCTCGGGCAATGAGCAGTTCTTC	CASSFSGNEQFF
-	TRBV7-2	-	TRBJ2-7	TGTGCCAGCAGCTTACGGGAGGGGGCCGACGACGAGCAGTACTTC	CASSLREGADDEQYF
few	TRBV7-6	-	TRBJ2-5	TGTGCCAGCACACAGGGTTACCAAGAGACCCAGTACTTC	CASTQGYQETQYF
-	TRBV7-2	-	TRBJ2-5	TGTGCCAGCAGCTTCCGGGGGGCATTCCAAGAGACCCAGTACTTC	CASSFRGAFQETQYF
-	TRBV5-4	TRBD1	TRBJ2-1	TGTGCCAGCAGCAAGGGACAGGGGTCTAACAATGAGCAGTTCTTC	CASSKGQGSNNEQFF
few	TRBV29-1	-	TRBJ2-2	TGCAGCGTTGAAACAGGGGCGGGAAACACCGGGGAGCTGTTTTTT	CSVETGAGNTGELFF
few	TRBV5-1	-	TRBJ1-1	TGCGCCAGCAGCTCCTTCAGGGCGAACACTGAAGCTTTCTTT	CASSSFRANTEAFF
few	TRBV4-3	TRBD1	TRBJ2-1	TGCGCCAGCAGCCGTATCAGGGGGAGCTCCTACAATGAGCAGTTCTTC	CASSRIRGSSYNEQFF
few	TRBV6-5	-	TRBJ1-1	TGTGCCAGCGGCCCGGGGCGCGAAGCTTTCTTT	CASGPGREAFF
few	TRBV6-5	-	TRBJ1-2	TGTGCCAGCAGTTACCGCAGGGTTGCTAACTATGGCTACACCTTC	CASSYRRVANYGYTF
few	TRBV7-9	-	TRBJ2-3	TGTGCCAGCAGCAACCGGGGAGATACGCAGTATTTT	CASSNRGDTQYF
-	TRBV7-2	TRBD1	TRBJ2-6	TGTGCCAGCAGCCGCAATCGACAGGGAGAGACCTCTGGGGCCAACGTCCTGACTTTC	CASSRNRQGETSGANVLTF